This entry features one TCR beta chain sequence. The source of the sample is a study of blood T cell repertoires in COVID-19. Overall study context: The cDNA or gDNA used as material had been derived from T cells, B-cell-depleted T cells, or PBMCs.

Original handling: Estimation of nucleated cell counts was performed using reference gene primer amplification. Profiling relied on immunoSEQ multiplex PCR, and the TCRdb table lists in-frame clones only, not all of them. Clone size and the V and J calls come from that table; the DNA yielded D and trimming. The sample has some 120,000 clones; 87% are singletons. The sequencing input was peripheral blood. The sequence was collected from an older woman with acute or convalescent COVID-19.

CDR3 nucleotide sequence: TGTGCCAGCAGTCTTAGGGGGGGTAGGAGGGCGGCTTCCTACGAGCAGTACTTC. As protein: CASSLRGGRRAASYEQYF. The V gene is TRBV28, the J gene TRBJ2-7; TRBD2 is a possible D gene (7 bases). The CDR3 is 18 amino acids. Germline lookup yields CDR1 MDHEN and CDR2 SYDVKM. The V and J ends lost 5 bases and 1 base respectively, with 24 bases between them.